The rows below give T cell receptor beta chains drawn from one sample of a study of blood T cell repertoires in COVID-19. Libraries were prepared by immunoSEQ multiplex PCR; TCRdb keeps only in-frame clonotypes and omits some of them. The sample has just over 300,000 clones, about nine tenths seen once. What was sequenced was PBMCs or T cells enriched from blood (not recorded which). The receptors here all came from a woman in her 40s who had recovered from COVID-19. Both conserved end residues are part of each CDR3. The order of the fields is CDR3 protein, CDR3 DNA, D gene, CDR3 length, clone size, V gene, J gene. A D gene is named only where the DNA matches it firmly. Where a row states a size, it is once, few, many or the class of an expanded clone; other rows omit it.

cdr3_aa: CATSRDNRGTGELFF
cdr3_nt: TGTGCCACCAGCAGAGATAACAGGGGGACCGGGGAGCTGTTTTTT
d_call: TRBD1
cdr3_length: 15
clone_size: .
v_call: TRBV15
j_call: TRBJ2-2

cdr3_aa: CASRPIDASPGELFF
cdr3_nt: TGTGCCAGCAGACCCATCGACGCTAGCCCCGGGGAGCTGTTTTTT
d_call: .
cdr3_length: 15
clone_size: .
v_call: TRBV27
j_call: TRBJ2-2

cdr3_aa: CASSPGGNMMNTEAFF
cdr3_nt: TGTGCCAGCAGCCCCGGGGGGAATATGATGAACACTGAAGCTTTCTTT
d_call: .
cdr3_length: 16
clone_size: .
v_call: TRBV9
j_call: TRBJ1-1

cdr3_aa: CASSLTGGDGNTIYF
cdr3_nt: TGTGCCAGCAGCCTGACAGGGGGCGATGGAAACACCATATATTTT
d_call: TRBD1
cdr3_length: 15
clone_size: .
v_call: TRBV14
j_call: TRBJ1-3

cdr3_aa: CASKLFNTGELFF
cdr3_nt: TGTGCCAGCAAACTTTTTAACACCGGGGAGCTGTTTTTT
d_call: .
cdr3_length: 13
clone_size: .
v_call: TRBV2
j_call: TRBJ2-2

cdr3_aa: CASSPGQSGGGGYTF
cdr3_nt: TGTGCCAGCAGCCCCGGACAGTCGGGAGGGGGTGGCTACACCTTC
d_call: .
cdr3_length: 15
clone_size: .
v_call: TRBV7-6
j_call: TRBJ1-2

cdr3_aa: CASSSYPGEQYF
cdr3_nt: TGCGCCAGCAGCTCCTATCCGGGGGAGCAGTACTTC
d_call: .
cdr3_length: 12
clone_size: .
v_call: TRBV4-3
j_call: TRBJ2-7

cdr3_aa: CASSVDRGLINEQFF
cdr3_nt: TGTGCCAGCAGCGTGGACAGGGGGCTGATAAATGAGCAGTTCTTC
d_call: TRBD1
cdr3_length: 15
clone_size: .
v_call: TRBV9
j_call: TRBJ2-1

cdr3_aa: CASQQGAVNTGELFF
cdr3_nt: TGTGCCAGTCAGCAGGGGGCAGTGAACACCGGGGAGCTGTTTTTT
d_call: TRBD1
cdr3_length: 15
clone_size: .
v_call: TRBV19
j_call: TRBJ2-2

cdr3_aa: CASRTGGCEQYF
cdr3_nt: TGTGCCAGCAGGACAGGGGGCTGCGAGCAGTACTTC
d_call: TRBD1
cdr3_length: 12
clone_size: .
v_call: TRBV6-4
j_call: TRBJ2-7

cdr3_aa: CASSLDSSTGELFF
cdr3_nt: TGCGCCAGCAGCCTCGACAGCAGCACCGGGGAGCTGTTTTTT
d_call: .
cdr3_length: 14
clone_size: .
v_call: TRBV4-3
j_call: TRBJ2-2

cdr3_aa: CASSNPRDRISQHF
cdr3_nt: TGTGCCAGCAGTAATCCCCGGGACAGGATCTCCCAGCATTTT
d_call: TRBD1
cdr3_length: 14
clone_size: .
v_call: TRBV28
j_call: TRBJ1-5

cdr3_aa: CASSRTSGGTYNEQFF
cdr3_nt: TGTGCCAGCAGCCGTACTAGCGGGGGGACTTACAATGAGCAGTTCTTC
d_call: TRBD2
cdr3_length: 16
clone_size: .
v_call: TRBV28
j_call: TRBJ2-1

cdr3_aa: CASRGRGSNYGYTF
cdr3_nt: TGTGCCAGTAGGGGCCGGGGTTCTAACTATGGCTACACCTTC
d_call: .
cdr3_length: 14
clone_size: .
v_call: TRBV19
j_call: TRBJ1-2

cdr3_aa: CASSHDTYNEQFF
cdr3_nt: TGTGCCAGCAGTCACGACACCTACAATGAGCAGTTCTTC
d_call: .
cdr3_length: 13
clone_size: .
v_call: TRBV12-3/TRBV12-4
j_call: TRBJ2-1

cdr3_aa: CASSPGLAVDTQYF
cdr3_nt: TGTGCCAGCAGCCCGGGACTAGCGGTGGATACGCAGTATTTT
d_call: TRBD2
cdr3_length: 14
clone_size: .
v_call: TRBV7-9
j_call: TRBJ2-3

cdr3_aa: CASSSTANTEAFF
cdr3_nt: TGTGCCAGCAGTTCCACAGCGAACACTGAAGCTTTCTTT
d_call: .
cdr3_length: 13
clone_size: few
v_call: TRBV6-5
j_call: TRBJ1-1